These 3 T cell receptor beta chains originate from one sample sequenced in a study of CD8 T cells in ankylosing spondylitis. Study-level points and caveats: About 8 highly homologous variants made up a TCR beta motif, and this motif appeared characteristic of ankylosing spondylitis blood.

No antigen has been identified for these receptors. TCRdb redid the calling of the 5' RACE reads with MiXCR, one entry per CDR3 protein. The sample shows some 220,000 distinct CDR3 sequences, around 6.6% of them seen only once. The sequencing sample was made of blood, either unsorted or a sorted T cell fraction (not recorded which). The receptors stem from a male donor with ankylosing spondylitis.

This clonotype was counted at least ten times. V usage is TRBV4-1 and J usage is TRBJ1-4; D is unresolved. CDR3 length: 12 amino acids. The germline CDR1 and CDR2 sequences are MGHRA and YSYEKL. V was clipped by 0 bases and J by 8 bases, with 4 bases between them. The CDR3 sequence: CASSQEGEKLFF. CDR3 nucleotides: TGCGCCAGCAGCCAAGAGGGGGAAAAACTGTTTTTT.

In this sample, this clonotype turned up many times. The gene calls are TRBV27 and TRBJ2-7, with TRBD2 matching over 8 bases. Unmatched junction bases numbered 4, after V lost 2 bases and J lost 4 bases. CDR1 is MNHEY, CDR2 SMNVEV, per germline (reference sequence). CDR3 size: 14 residues. Here the CDR3 DNA reads TGTGCCAGCAGTTTACGTTCGGGAGGGTACGAGCAGTACTTC. It is translated as CASSLRSGGYEQYF.

This clonotype has a count of ten or more. The chain couples TRBV15 to TRBJ2-3; tentative D call: TRBD2 (5 bases). V gave up 0 bases and J gave up 4 bases, with 11 bases separating them. The CDR3 contains 15 residues. CDR1 is LNHNV, CDR2 YYDKDF, per germline (reference sequence). The CDR3 spells CATSRDTGSADTQYF. The CDR3, as DNA: TGTGCCACCAGCAGAGATACGGGATCCGCAGATACGCAGTATTTT.